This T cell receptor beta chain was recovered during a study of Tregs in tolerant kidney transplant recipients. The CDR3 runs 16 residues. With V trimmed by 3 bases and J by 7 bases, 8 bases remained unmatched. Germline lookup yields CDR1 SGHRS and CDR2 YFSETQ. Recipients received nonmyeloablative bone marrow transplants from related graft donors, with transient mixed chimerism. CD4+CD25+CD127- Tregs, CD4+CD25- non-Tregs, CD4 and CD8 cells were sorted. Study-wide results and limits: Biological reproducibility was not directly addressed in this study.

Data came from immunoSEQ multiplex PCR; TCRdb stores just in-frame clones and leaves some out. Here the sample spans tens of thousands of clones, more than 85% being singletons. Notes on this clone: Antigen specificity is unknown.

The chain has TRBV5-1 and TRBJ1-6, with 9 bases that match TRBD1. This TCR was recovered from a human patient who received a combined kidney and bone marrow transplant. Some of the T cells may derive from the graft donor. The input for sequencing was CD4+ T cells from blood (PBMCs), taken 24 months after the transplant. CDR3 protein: CASSSGTGIRNSPLHF. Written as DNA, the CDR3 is TGCGCCAGCAGCTCCGGGACAGGGATTCGGAATTCACCCCTCCACTTT.